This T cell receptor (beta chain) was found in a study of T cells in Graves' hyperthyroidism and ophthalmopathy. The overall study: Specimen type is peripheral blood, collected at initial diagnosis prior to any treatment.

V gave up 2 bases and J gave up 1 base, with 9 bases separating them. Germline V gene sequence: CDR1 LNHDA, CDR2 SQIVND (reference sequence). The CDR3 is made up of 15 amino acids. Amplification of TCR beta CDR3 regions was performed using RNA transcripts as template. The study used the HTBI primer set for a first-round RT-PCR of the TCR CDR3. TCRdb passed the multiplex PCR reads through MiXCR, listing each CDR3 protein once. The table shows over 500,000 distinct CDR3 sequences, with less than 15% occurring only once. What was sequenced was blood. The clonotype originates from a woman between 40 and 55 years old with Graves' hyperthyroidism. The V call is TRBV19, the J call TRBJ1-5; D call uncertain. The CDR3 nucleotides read TGTGCCAGTAGTATAATATCGGGGAGCAATCAGCCCCAGCATTTT. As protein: CASSIISGSNQPQHF.